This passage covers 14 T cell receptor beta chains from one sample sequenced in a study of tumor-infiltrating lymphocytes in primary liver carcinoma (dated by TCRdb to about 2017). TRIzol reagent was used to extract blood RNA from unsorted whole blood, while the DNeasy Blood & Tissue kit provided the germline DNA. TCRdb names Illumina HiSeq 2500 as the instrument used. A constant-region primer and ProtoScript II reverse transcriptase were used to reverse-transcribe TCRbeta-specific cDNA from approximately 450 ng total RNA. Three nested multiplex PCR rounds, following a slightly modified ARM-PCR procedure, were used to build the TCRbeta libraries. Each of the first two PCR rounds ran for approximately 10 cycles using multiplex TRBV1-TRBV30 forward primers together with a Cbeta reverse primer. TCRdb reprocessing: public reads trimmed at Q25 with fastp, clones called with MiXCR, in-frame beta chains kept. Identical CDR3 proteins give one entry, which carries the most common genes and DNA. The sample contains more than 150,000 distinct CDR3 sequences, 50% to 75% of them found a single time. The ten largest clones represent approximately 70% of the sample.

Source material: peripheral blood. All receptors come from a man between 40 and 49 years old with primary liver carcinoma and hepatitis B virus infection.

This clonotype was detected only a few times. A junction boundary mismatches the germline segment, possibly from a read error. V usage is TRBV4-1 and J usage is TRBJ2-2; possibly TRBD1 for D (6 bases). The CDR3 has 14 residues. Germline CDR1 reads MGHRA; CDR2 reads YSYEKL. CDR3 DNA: TGCACCAGCAGCCAAGCGACAGGAATGGGGGAGCTGTTTTTT. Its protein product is CTSSQATGMGELFF.

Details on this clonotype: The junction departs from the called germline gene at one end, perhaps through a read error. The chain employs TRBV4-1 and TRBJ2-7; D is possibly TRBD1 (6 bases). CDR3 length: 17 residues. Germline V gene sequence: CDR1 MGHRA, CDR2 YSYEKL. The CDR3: CASSEEAPGQGFYEQYF. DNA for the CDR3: TGCGCCAGCAGCGAAGAAGCGCCGGGACAAGGATTCTACGAGCAGTACTTC.

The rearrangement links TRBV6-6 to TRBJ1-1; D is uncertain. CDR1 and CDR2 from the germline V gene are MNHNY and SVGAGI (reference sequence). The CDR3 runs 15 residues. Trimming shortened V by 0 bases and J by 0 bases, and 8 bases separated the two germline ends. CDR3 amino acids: CASSYSSAMNTEAFF. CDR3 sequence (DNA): TGTGCCAGCAGTTACTCGTCGGCTATGAACACTGAAGCTTTCTTT.

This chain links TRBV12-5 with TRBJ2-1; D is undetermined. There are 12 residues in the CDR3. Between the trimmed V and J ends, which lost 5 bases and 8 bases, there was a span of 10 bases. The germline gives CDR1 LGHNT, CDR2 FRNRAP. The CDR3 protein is CASGVAAYEQFF. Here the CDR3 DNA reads TGTGCTAGTGGTGTGGCGGCGTATGAGCAGTTCTTC.

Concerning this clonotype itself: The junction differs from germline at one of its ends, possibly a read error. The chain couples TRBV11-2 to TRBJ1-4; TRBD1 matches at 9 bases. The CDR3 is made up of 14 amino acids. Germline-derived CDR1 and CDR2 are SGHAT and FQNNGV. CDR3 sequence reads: CASSIGQGIGKLFF. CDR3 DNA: TGTGCTAGCAGCATAGGACAGGGGATCGGAAAACTGTTTTTT.

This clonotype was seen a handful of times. CDR3 in amino acids: CASSYSPPPYEQYF. The CDR3 bases are TGTGCCAGCAGTTACTCACCCCCGCCTTACGAGCAGTACTTC. This sequence joins TRBV6-5 and TRBJ2-7; unclear D gene. Trimming pared 0 bases from V and 4 bases from J, leaving 10 bases between. The CDR3 consists of 14 residues. Germline CDR1 is MNHEY and CDR2 is SVGAGI.

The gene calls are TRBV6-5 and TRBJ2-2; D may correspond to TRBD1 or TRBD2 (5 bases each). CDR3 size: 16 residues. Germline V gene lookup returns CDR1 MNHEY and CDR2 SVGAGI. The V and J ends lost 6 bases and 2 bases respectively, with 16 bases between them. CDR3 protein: CASSDPGTVNTGELFF. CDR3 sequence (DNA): TGTGCCAGCAGCGACCCTGGGACGGTTAACACCGGGGAGCTGTTTTTT.

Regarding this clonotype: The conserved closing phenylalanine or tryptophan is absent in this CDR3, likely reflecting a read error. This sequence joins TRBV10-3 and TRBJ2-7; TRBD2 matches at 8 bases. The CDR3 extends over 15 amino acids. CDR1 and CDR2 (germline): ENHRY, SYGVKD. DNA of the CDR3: TGTGTCATCAGTGACCAGGGACGGGGGGGAGGCGAGCAGTACCTC. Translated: CVISDQGRGGGEQYL.

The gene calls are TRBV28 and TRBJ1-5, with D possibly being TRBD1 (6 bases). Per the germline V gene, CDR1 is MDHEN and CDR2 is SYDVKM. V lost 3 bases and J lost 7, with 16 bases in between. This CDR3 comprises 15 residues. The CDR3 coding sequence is TGTGCCAGCAGTTTCCGGGGAGGGGGGGACCAGCCCCAGCATTTT. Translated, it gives CASSFRGGGDQPQHF.

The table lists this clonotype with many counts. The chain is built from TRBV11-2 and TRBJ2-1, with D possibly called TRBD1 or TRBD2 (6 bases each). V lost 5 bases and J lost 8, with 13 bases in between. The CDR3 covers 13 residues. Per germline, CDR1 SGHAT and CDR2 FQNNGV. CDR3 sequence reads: CASSPLGGDEQFF. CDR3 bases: TGTGCCAGCAGCCCGTTGGGGGGCGATGAGCAGTTCTTC.

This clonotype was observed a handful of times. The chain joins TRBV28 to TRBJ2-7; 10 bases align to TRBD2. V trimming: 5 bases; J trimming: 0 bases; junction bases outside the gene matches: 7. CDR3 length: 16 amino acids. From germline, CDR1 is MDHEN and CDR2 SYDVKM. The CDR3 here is CASSLHSSGSSYEQYF. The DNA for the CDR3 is TGTGCCAGCAGTCTTCATTCTAGCGGGAGCTCCTACGAGCAGTACTTC.

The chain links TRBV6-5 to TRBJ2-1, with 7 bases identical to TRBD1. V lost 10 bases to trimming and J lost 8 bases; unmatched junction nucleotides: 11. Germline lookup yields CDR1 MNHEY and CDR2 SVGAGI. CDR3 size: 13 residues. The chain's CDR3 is CATRLKGGDEQFF. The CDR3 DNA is TGTGCCACCCGGCTTAAAGGGGGCGATGAGCAGTTCTTC.

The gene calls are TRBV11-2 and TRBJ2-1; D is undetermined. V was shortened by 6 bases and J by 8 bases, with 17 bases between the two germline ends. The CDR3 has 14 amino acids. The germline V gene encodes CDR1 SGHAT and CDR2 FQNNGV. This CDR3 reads CASSSAGPGDEQFF. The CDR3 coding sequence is TGTGCCAGCAGTTCAGCAGGCCCTGGGGATGAGCAGTTCTTC.

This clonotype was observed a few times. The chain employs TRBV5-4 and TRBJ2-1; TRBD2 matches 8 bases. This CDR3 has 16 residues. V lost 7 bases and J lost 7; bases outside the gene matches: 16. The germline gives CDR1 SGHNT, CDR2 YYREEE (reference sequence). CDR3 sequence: CASQAAGEWERNEQFF. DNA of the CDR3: TGTGCCAGCCAGGCAGCGGGAGAATGGGAGAGAAATGAGCAGTTCTTC.